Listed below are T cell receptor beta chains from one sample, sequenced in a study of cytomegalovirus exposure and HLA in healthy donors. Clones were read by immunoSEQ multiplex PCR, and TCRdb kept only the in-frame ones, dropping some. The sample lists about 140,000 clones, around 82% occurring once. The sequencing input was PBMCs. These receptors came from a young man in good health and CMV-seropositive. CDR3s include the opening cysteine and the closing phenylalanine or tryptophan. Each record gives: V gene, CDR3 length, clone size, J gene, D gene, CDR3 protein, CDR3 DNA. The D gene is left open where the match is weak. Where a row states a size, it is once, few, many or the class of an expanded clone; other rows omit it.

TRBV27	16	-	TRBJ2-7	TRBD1	CASSLWTGSSSYEQYF	TGTGCCAGCAGTCTTTGGACAGGGAGTAGCTCCTACGAGCAGTACTTC
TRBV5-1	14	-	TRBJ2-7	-	CASSLYQLAGEQYF	TGCGCCAGCAGCTTATACCAGCTCGCGGGCGAGCAGTACTTC
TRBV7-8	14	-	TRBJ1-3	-	CASSSRGSGNTIYF	TGTGCCAGCAGCTCTCGGGGCTCTGGAAACACCATATATTTT
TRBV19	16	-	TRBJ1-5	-	CASSTVTGYSNQPQHF	TGTGCCAGTAGTACCGTAACAGGTTATAGCAATCAGCCCCAGCATTTT
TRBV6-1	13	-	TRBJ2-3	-	CASSEAAQNTQYF	TGTGCCAGCAGTGAGGCTGCACAGAACACGCAGTATTTT
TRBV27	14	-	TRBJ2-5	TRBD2	CASSLLAGAETQYF	TGTGCCAGCAGTTTATTAGCGGGAGCGGAGACCCAGTACTTC
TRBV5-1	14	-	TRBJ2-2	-	CASTPGGQVGELFF	TGCGCCAGCACCCCCGGGGGGCAAGTCGGGGAGCTGTTTTTT
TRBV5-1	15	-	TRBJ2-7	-	CASSAPRDSHYEQYF	TGCGCCAGCAGCGCCCCGCGGGACAGCCATTACGAGCAGTACTTC
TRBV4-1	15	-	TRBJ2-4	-	CASSQDREAKNIQYF	TGCGCCAGCAGCCAAGACAGGGAAGCCAAAAACATTCAGTACTTC
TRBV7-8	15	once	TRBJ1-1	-	CASSYTGPRVAEAFF	TGTGCCAGCAGCTACACAGGGCCGCGAGTGGCTGAAGCTTTCTTT
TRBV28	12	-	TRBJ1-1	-	CASKLRVGEAFF	TGTGCCAGCAAACTCCGGGTCGGTGAAGCTTTCTTT
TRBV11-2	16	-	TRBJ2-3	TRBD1	CASSLRARGRADTQYF	TGTGCCAGCAGCTTGAGGGCTAGGGGGCGCGCAGATACGCAGTATTTT
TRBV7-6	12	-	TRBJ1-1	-	CASSSLDSEAFF	TGTGCCAGCAGCTCTTTAGACAGTGAAGCTTTCTTT
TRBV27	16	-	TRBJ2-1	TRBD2	CASRFIAGGLYNEQFF	TGTGCCAGCAGATTTATAGCGGGAGGGCTTTACAATGAGCAGTTCTTC
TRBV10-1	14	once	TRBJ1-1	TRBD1	CASSPGGYGTEAFF	TGCGCCAGCAGTCCAGGGGGTTATGGGACTGAAGCTTTCTTT
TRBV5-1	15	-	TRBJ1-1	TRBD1	CASSTRQGADTEAFF	TGCGCCAGCAGCACCCGACAGGGGGCGGACACTGAAGCTTTCTTT
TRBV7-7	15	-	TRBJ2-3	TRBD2	CASSPSLADTDTQYF	TGTGCTAGCAGCCCCTCCCTAGCGGACACAGATACGCAGTATTTT
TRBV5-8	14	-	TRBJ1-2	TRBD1	CASSSGQTNYGYTF	TGTGCCAGCAGCTCGGGACAGACTAACTATGGCTACACCTTC
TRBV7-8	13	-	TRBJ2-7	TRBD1	CASSFGTGDEQYF	TGTGCCAGCAGCTTCGGGACAGGGGACGAGCAGTACTTC
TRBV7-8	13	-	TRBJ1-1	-	CASSLASGREAFF	TGTGCCAGCAGCTTAGCTTCAGGGCGTGAAGCTTTCTTT
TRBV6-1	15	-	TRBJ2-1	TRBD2	CASSEATSVYNEQFF	TGTGCCAGCAGTGAAGCTACTAGCGTTTACAATGAGCAGTTCTTC
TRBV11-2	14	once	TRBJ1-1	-	CASSLGHLNTEAFF	TGTGCCAGCAGCTTAGGGCATTTGAACACTGAAGCTTTCTTT
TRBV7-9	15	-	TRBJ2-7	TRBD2	CASSSSGRASYEQYF	TGTGCCAGCAGCTCTAGCGGGAGGGCCTCTTACGAGCAGTACTTC
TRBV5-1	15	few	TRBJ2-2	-	CASSSRVLSAGELFF	TGCGCCAGCAGCTCCCGGGTCCTCTCGGCCGGGGAGCTGTTTTTT
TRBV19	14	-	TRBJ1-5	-	CAAADSGYNQPQHF	TGTGCCGCCGCTGACTCCGGGTATAATCAGCCCCAGCATTTT